This T cell receptor beta chain comes out of a study of tumour-infiltrating T cells in Burkitt lymphoma. The germline V gene has CDR1 MNHEY and CDR2 SVGAGI. V lost 6 bases and J lost 7, with 10 bases in between. The CDR3 covers 12 residues. Clones were sequenced by immunoSEQ multiplex PCR, and TCRdb holds only the in-frame ones, with some missing. The sample has some 4,300 clones; 10% to 15% are singletons. This chain uses TRBV6-5 with TRBJ2-1; TRBD2 is a possible D gene (6 bases). The sequencing sample was made of tumor tissue. The receptor comes from a human donor with Burkitt lymphoma. The CDR3 loop reads CASSRGRNEQFF. The CDR3, as DNA: TGTGCCAGCAGCCGGGGGAGGAATGAGCAGTTCTTC.